Given below is one TCR beta chain in context. Alopecia areata patients had lesional scalp punch biopsies and peripheral blood taken from them. These data are taken from a study of CD8+ T cells in alopecia areata. Study-level background: Tofacitinib ran for 6 to 18 months before 6 months off drug.

The CDR3 is 11 residues long. Germline V gene data show CDR1 as SGHRS and CDR2 as YFSETQ. Trimming pared 8 bases from V and 8 bases from J, leaving 13 bases between. RNA was isolated and reverse transcribed to cDNA, the sequencing template. Repertoires were generated with immunoSEQ multiplex PCR, while TCRdb's copy carries only in-frame clones and drops some. The data show 150,000 to 200,000 clones, approximately 59% seen once. The gene calls are TRBV5-1 and TRBJ1-2; D remains unclear. The sequence was obtained from a human donor with alopecia areata. Sequences were derived from CD4+ T cells sorted from blood, sampled at week 0. The CDR3 spells CASNGGAGYTF. CDR3 coding DNA: TGCGCCAGTAACGGAGGAGCCGGCTACACCTTC. The variable domain in full, completed from reference TRBV5-1 and TRBJ1-2, reads KAGVTQTPRYLIKTRGQQVTLSCSPISGHRSVSWYQQTPGQGLQFLFEYFSETQRNKGNFPGRFSGRQFSNSRSEMNVSTLELGDSALYLCASNGGAGYTFGSGTRLTVV.